This T cell receptor (beta chain) stems from a study of control samples from healthy donors and cancer patients. V lost 6 bases and J lost 6; bases outside the gene matches: 4. This CDR3 is built from 14 residues. The germline CDR1 and CDR2 sequences are MDHEN and SYDVKM. This table comes from immunoSEQ multiplex PCR, and its TCRdb copy is limited to in-frame clones, with some not included. This table holds 150,000 to 200,000 clones, 91% found once. The sequencing input was blood. This chain joins TRBV28 and TRBJ1-5; 11 bases are shared with TRBD1. This clonotype was sampled from a woman aged 25 to 39 in good health. The DNA of the CDR3 is TGTGCCAGCAGCCGCGGGACAGGGGGTCAGCCCCAGCATTTT. This encodes CASSRGTGGQPQHF.